This TCR beta chain was retrieved from a study of blood T cells in healthy people across ages. The sample holds many counts of this clonotype. The antigen remains undetermined. A second PCR, run for about 7 to 11 cycles, used a sample-barcoded 5' primer plus a J-beta primer mix. TCRdb re-called the 5' RACE reads through MiXCR, storing one row per CDR3 protein. The sample includes around 1,000,000 distinct CDR3 sequences, roughly 24% of them seen just once. V gave up 0 bases and J gave up 5 bases; unmatched junction bases: 5. Germline V gene data show CDR1 as SGHTA and CDR2 as FQGTGA. The CDR3 is 15 residues long. The study's findings and limits: Diversity figures derived from one million T cells were judged to underestimate the true value.

The sample was also reused in another study, on T cells of mothers and their children. That work states: Mothers gave over 9 million TCR beta CDR3 reads each, and children several million each. For related and unrelated pairs alike, thymic selection shapes TCR recombination output similarly.

The TCR originated in a girl between 2 and 10 years old in good health. Sequences were obtained from blood. V and J are TRBV7-3 and TRBJ2-5, with 8 bases aligning to TRBD1. The CDR3 DNA reads as TGTGCCAGCAGCTTAACGGCAGGGGGCATCGAGACCCAGTACTTC. This codes for CASSLTAGGIETQYF. The whole variable domain, filled in from reference TRBV7-3 and TRBJ2-5, reads GAGVSQTPSNKVTEKGKYVELRCDPISGHTALYWYRQSLGQGPEFLIYFQGTGAADDSGLPNDRFFAVRPEGSVSTLKIQRTERGDSAVYLCASSLTAGGIETQYFGPGTRLLVL.